These 26 T cell receptor beta chains came from one sample sequenced in a study of identical twins (dated by TCRdb to about 2016). Library preparation was by 5' RACE. The data were produced on an Illumina HiSeq 2000. Through fastp at Q25 and MiXCR, TCRdb rebuilt clones from the public reads, retaining in-frame beta chains. For every CDR3 protein sequence, its rows merge into one entry that carries the most common genes and DNA. The sample includes about 290,000 distinct CDR3 sequences, with 8.5% to 9.5% observed a single time. Approximately 6.5% of the sample lies in the top ten. The same specimen was also included in a second study, on yellow fever vaccine responses in identical twins.

Material for sequencing was CD8+ T cells sorted from blood. All receptors derive from a woman aged 18-29 years in good health.

The rearrangement uses TRBV12-3 or TRBV12-4 and TRBJ2-7; the match to TRBD1 covers 8 bases. After removal of 6 bases from V and 2 bases from J, the junction contained 9 bases not matched to a gene. CDR3 length: 15 amino acids. CDR3 coding DNA: TGTGCCAGCAGAATTGGGGGGACAGGTACCTACGAGCAGTACTTC. It specifies CASRIGGTGTYEQYF.

This clonotype has a count of ten or more. The chain recombines TRBV4-2 with TRBJ2-1; 13 bases map to TRBD2. The CDR3 consists of 20 residues. Germline loops: CDR1 LGHNA, CDR2 YNFKEQ. V lost 0 bases and J lost 3; bases outside the gene matches: 11. In DNA form, the CDR3 reads TGTGCCAGCAGCCAAGATCCCCAACTAGCGGGAGGGCCGGGCTACAATGAGCAGTTCTTC. Its protein product is CASSQDPQLAGGPGYNEQFF.

The chain employs TRBV27 and TRBJ2-3; TRBD2 aligns across 9 bases. The CDR3 is 18 residues long. The J segment lost 5 bases and the V segment lost 3 bases, leaving 15 bases of the junction unmatched. Germline V lookup: CDR1 MNHEY, CDR2 SMNVEV (reference sequence). This CDR3 is CASSLVKGLAGAGDTQYF. As DNA, the CDR3 is TGTGCCAGCAGTTTGGTGAAAGGATTAGCGGGGGCGGGAGATACGCAGTATTTT.

The chain links TRBV5-1 to TRBJ2-5; 12 bases match TRBD2. Looked up from germline, CDR1 is SGHRS and CDR2 is YFSETQ. J gave up 3 bases and V 3 bases, and 3 bases lay outside the gene matches. The CDR3 consists of 15 residues. The CDR3 bases are TGCGCCAGCAGCTCTAGCGGGAGGGCCAAAGAGACCCAGTACTTC. As protein: CASSSSGRAKETQYF.

This clonotype was picked up a small number of times. The gene calls are TRBV20-1 and TRBJ2-7; the match to TRBD2 covers 12 bases. V was clipped by 2 bases and J by 5 bases; unmatched bases: 4. Germline V lookup: CDR1 DFQATT, CDR2 SNEGSKA (reference sequence). The CDR3 spans 14 residues. CDR3 DNA: TGCAGTGCTAGACCCCGACTAGCGGGAGACGAGCAGTACTTC. It specifies CSARPRLAGDEQYF.

The chain uses TRBV7-8 and TRBJ2-7, with a possible D match to TRBD2 (5 bases). V gave up 1 base and J gave up 5 bases, with 15 bases separating them. CDR1 and CDR2 from the germline V gene are SGHVS and FQNEAQ. The CDR3 has 15 residues. The CDR3 loop is CASSLGPGLSHEQYF. The CDR3 region has the DNA TGTGCCAGCAGCTTAGGTCCCGGACTGTCCCACGAGCAGTACTTC. The full variable domain, with the rest looked up from reference TRBV7-8 and TRBJ2-7, is GAGVSQSPRYKVAKRGQDVALRCDPISGHVSLFWYQQALGQGPEFLTYFQNEAQLDKSGLPSDRFFAERPEGSVSTLKIQRTQQEDSAVYLCASSLGPGLSHEQYFGPGTRLTVT.

The V call is TRBV30, the J call TRBJ2-2; the match to TRBD1 covers 8 bases. With V trimmed by 1 base and J by 6 bases, 4 bases remained unmatched. The CDR3 contains 14 residues. The germline V gene has CDR1 GTSNPN and CDR2 SVGIG (reference sequence). CDR3: CAWSALQGAGELFF. CDR3 nucleotides: TGTGCCTGGAGTGCCCTACAGGGGGCCGGGGAGCTGTTTTTT.

Many counts were recorded for this clonotype. J is TRBJ1-1 and V is TRBV11-2; D might be TRBD1 (6 bases). V gave up 0 bases and J gave up 0 bases, with 14 bases separating them. The CDR3 is 17 residues long. Germline values: CDR1 SGHAT, CDR2 FQNNGV. CDR3 region: CASSLDHREVMNTEAFF. The CDR3 DNA follows: TGTGCCAGCAGCTTAGATCACAGGGAGGTCATGAACACTGAAGCTTTCTTT.

This clonotype showed up just a few times. J is TRBJ2-5 and V is TRBV7-9; weak D call: TRBD1 (5 bases). Germline CDR1 reads SEHNR; CDR2 reads FQNEAQ (reference sequence). Deletions cut 3 bases from V and 5 bases from J, with 13 bases between. The CDR3 extends over 14 amino acids. The CDR3 nucleotides are TGTGCCAGCAGCTTTCTCGACAGAGCGGAGACCCAGTACTTC. Translated: CASSFLDRAETQYF.

This clonotype was counted only a few times. The gene calls are TRBV5-1 and TRBJ2-7; 10 bases are a match to TRBD1. This CDR3 is built from 17 residues. Germline loops: CDR1 SGHRS, CDR2 YFSETQ. Unmatched junction bases numbered 13, after V lost 3 bases and J lost 4 bases. The CDR3 region is CASSSGTGVRSRYEQYF. In DNA form, the CDR3 reads TGCGCCAGCAGCTCGGGGACAGGGGTTAGATCTCGATACGAGCAGTACTTC.

There are a few counts of this clonotype. The genes are TRBV4-1 and TRBJ2-1; D remains ambiguous. Trimming took off 0 bases at V and 9 bases at J, with 18 bases between the two ends. This CDR3 comprises 16 residues. Germline loops: CDR1 MGHRA, CDR2 YSYEKL. As DNA, the CDR3 is TGCGCCAGCAGCCAAGATCGAGTAAACAGCCAGGTTGAGCAGTTCTTC. As protein: CASSQDRVNSQVEQFF.

This chain uses TRBV19 with TRBJ2-7; the D gene is possibly TRBD2 (5 bases). The CDR3 sequence is 13 residues long. Germline V gives CDR1 LNHDA, CDR2 SQIVND (reference sequence). Trimming stripped 1 base from V and 5 bases from J, with 9 bases between. In DNA, the CDR3 is TGTGCCAGTAGTATAGGAGGGCCCCACGAGCAGTACTTC. The encoded protein is CASSIGGPHEQYF.

This clonotype occurred a few times. The rearrangement links TRBV27 to TRBJ2-7; D gene uncertain. Germline-derived CDR1 and CDR2 are MNHEY and SMNVEV (reference sequence). The ends were cut back, 5 bases at V and 1 base at J, with 12 bases in the middle. The CDR3 spans 14 residues. The CDR3 loop reads CASSPVTYSYEQYF. As DNA, the CDR3 is TGTGCCAGCAGTCCCGTAACCTATTCCTACGAGCAGTACTTC.

This clonotype was detected ten times or more. The rearrangement joins TRBV6-2 or TRBV6-3 to TRBJ1-1; unclear D gene. The CDR3 totals 11 residues. CDR1 and CDR2 (germline): MNHEY, SVGEGT. Deletions cut 7 bases from V and 2 bases from J, with 5 bases between. CDR3 in amino acids: CASTINTEAFF. The DNA of the CDR3 is TGTGCCAGCACAATTAACACTGAAGCTTTCTTT.

This clonotype was seen a few times. J is TRBJ2-7 and V is TRBV15, with 9 nucleotides matching TRBD1. CDR1 is LNHNV, CDR2 YYDKDF, per germline (reference sequence). The CDR3 spans 13 residues. V was pared by 3 bases and J by 6 bases, with 3 bases of the junction left unmatched. CDR3 sequence reads: CATSSPDRGEQYF. Here the CDR3 DNA reads TGTGCCACCAGCAGCCCGGACAGGGGCGAGCAGTACTTC.

Many counts were recorded for this clonotype. This chain uses TRBV29-1 with TRBJ1-3, with a weak D call TRBD1 (6 bases). Per germline, CDR1 SQVTM and CDR2 ANQGSEA. Trimming took 6 bases from V and 4 from J, leaving 13 bases between them. CDR3 length: 13 amino acids. For the CDR3, the DNA is TGCAGCGTGGCAGGGGTAGCGGGAAACACCATATATTTT. This encodes CSVAGVAGNTIYF.

This clonotype showed up just a few times. The rearrangement joins TRBV2 to TRBJ2-7, with 8 bases matching TRBD2. V shed 4 bases, J shed 6 bases, and the junction held 20 bases outside the gene matches. The length of the CDR3 is 18 residues. Germline CDR1 reads SNHLY; CDR2 reads FYNNEI. Written as DNA, the CDR3 is TGTGCCAGCAGTGGGGAATGGGATAGCGGGATCCTAGAAGGCGAGCAGTACTTC. Translated, it gives CASSGEWDSGILEGEQYF.

This clonotype has ten or more counts. The chain employs TRBV10-2 and TRBJ2-3, with TRBD2 identical over 9 bases. Germline V gene lookup returns CDR1 WSHSY and CDR2 SAAADI. Trimming at V came to 1 base and at J to 5 bases, leaving 1 base not matched to a gene. The CDR3 is 14 residues long. CDR3 in amino acids: CASSEWTSEDTQYF. CDR3 bases: TGCGCCAGCAGTGAGTGGACTAGCGAAGATACGCAGTATTTT.

This clonotype was seen a handful of times. The chain couples TRBV20-1 to TRBJ2-2, with 7 nucleotides matching TRBD1. The CDR3 loop spans 15 amino acids. Germline V gene data show CDR1 as DFQATT and CDR2 as SNEGSKA (reference sequence). The V and J ends lost 3 bases and 7 bases, in that order; junction bases with no gene match: 11. The CDR3 region has the DNA TGCAGTGCTAGTAGAGCCCTCAGGGGGAACGGGGAGCTGTTTTTT. The encoded protein is CSASRALRGNGELFF.

This clonotype occurred many times. The genes are TRBV25-1 and TRBJ2-2; D gene unclear. V lost 4 bases to trimming and J lost 4 bases, with 16 bases between them. Per the germline V gene, CDR1 is MGHDK and CDR2 is SYGVNS. The CDR3 is made up of 16 amino acids. CDR3 residues: CASSGEWKRATGELFF. CDR3 DNA: TGTGCCAGCAGTGGCGAATGGAAAAGGGCCACCGGGGAGCTGTTTTTT. Drawing the rest from reference TRBV25-1 and TRBJ2-2, the complete variable domain is EADIYQTPRYLVIGTGKKITLECSQTMGHDKMYWYQQDPGMELHLIHYSYGVNSTEKGDLSSESTVSRIRTEHFPLTLESARPSHTSQYLCASSGEWKRATGELFFGEGSRLTVL.

J is TRBJ2-3 and V is TRBV15, with TRBD2 matching over 9 bases. The germline V gene has CDR1 LNHNV and CDR2 YYDKDF (reference sequence). V shed 5 bases, J shed 2 bases, and the junction held 5 bases outside the gene matches. The CDR3 length is 15 residues. In DNA form, the CDR3 reads TGTGCCACCAGCGCGGGGGGGAAAAACACAGATACGCAGTATTTT. It encodes CATSAGGKNTDTQYF.

In its sample, this clonotype was seen a few times. The rearrangement joins TRBV29-1 to TRBJ2-7; D is possibly TRBD1 (6 bases). Looked up from germline, CDR1 is SQVTM and CDR2 is ANQGSEA. The CDR3 covers 11 residues. Between the trimmed V and J ends, which lost 1 base and 6 bases, there was a span of 7 bases. CDR3 DNA: TGCAGCGTTGAAGCCAGGGGCGAGCAGTACTTC. This codes for CSVEARGEQYF.

This clonotype was detected ten times or more. V gene TRBV7-8 combines with J gene TRBJ2-2; 9 positions match TRBD1. The CDR3 is made up of 16 amino acids. From germline, CDR1 is SGHVS and CDR2 FQNEAQ. The V gene end was trimmed by 3 bases and the J gene end by 4 bases; junction bases not matched to a gene: 6. The CDR3 is CASSFITGQGTGELFF. In DNA form, the CDR3 reads TGTGCCAGCAGCTTCATAACGGGACAGGGCACCGGGGAGCTGTTTTTT.

This clonotype has at least ten counts. The chain employs TRBV7-2 and TRBJ2-7; 11 nucleotides align to TRBD2. Trimming removed 2 bases from V and 2 bases from J; junction bases left unmatched: 2. The germline CDR1 and CDR2 sequences are SGHTA and FQGNSA. The CDR3 length is 15 residues. This chain's CDR3 is CASSLTSGGTYEQYF. CDR3 in DNA: TGTGCCAGCAGCTTAACTAGCGGGGGAACCTACGAGCAGTACTTC.

This clonotype turned up a few times. CDR3 loop: CSVEGPGVGYTF. CDR3 bases: TGCAGCGTTGAAGGGCCCGGGGTCGGCTACACCTTC. The chain links TRBV29-1 to TRBJ1-2; D is undetermined. This CDR3 is 12 amino acids long. Germline CDR1 and CDR2: SQVTM and ANQGSEA. Trimming removed 1 base at V and 8 bases at J, with 11 bases between.

A few counts support this clonotype. The chain joins TRBV20-1 to TRBJ2-5, with 12 bases that match TRBD2. This CDR3 has 17 residues. The V gene end was trimmed by 5 bases and the J gene end by 5 bases; junction bases not matched to a gene: 15. Germline V gene data show CDR1 as DFQATT and CDR2 as SNEGSKA (reference sequence). CDR3 nucleotide sequence: TGCAGTGCTCCGAAGTTGACTAGCGGGAGTGAGACTGAGACCCAGTACTTC. Its protein product is CSAPKLTSGSETETQYF.